The 14 T cell receptor beta chains presented below share a single source sample, sequenced in a study of CD8+CD57+ T cells in acquired aplastic anemia. Genomic DNA templated the TCR beta VDJ and CDR3 profiling. Each CDR3 protein gets one entry after TCRdb re-called the reads with MiXCR. The sample lists more than 150,000 distinct CDR3 sequences, under 55% occurring once. The sample taken for sequencing was sorted CD4+, CD8+, or CD8+CD57+ T cells (not recorded which) from PBMCs. Receptor source: a human donor in good health.

The rearrangement joins TRBV24-1 to TRBJ2-5; D tentatively reads TRBD1 or TRBD2 (5 bases each). The germline V and J ends were trimmed by 4 bases and 4 bases, with 15 bases remaining between them. CDR1 KGHDR and CDR2 SFDVKD come from the germline V gene. CDR3 length: 15 residues. CDR3 DNA sequence: TGTGCCACCAGTGACCTCAGGGCCGGAGGAGAGACCCAGTACTTC. The encoded protein is CATSDLRAGGETQYF.

This clonotype was detected only a few times. This CDR3 is missing its conserved last phenylalanine or tryptophan, likely due to a read error. The chain joins TRBV12-3 or TRBV12-4 to TRBJ1-2, with 7 bases lining up with TRBD1. J gave up 2 bases and V 5 bases, and 11 bases lay outside the gene matches. The CDR3 sequence is 16 residues long. CDR3 nucleotides: TGTGCCAGCAGTGGCGGGCGAAGGGGGCCCAACTATGGCTACACCCTC. Protein: CASSGGRRGPNYGYTL.

The chain carries TRBV20-1 and TRBJ2-1; 12 nucleotides agree with TRBD2. The CDR3 is 14 residues long. The ends lost 6 bases at V and 5 bases at J; junction bases unmatched: 5. Germline V lookup: CDR1 DFQATT, CDR2 SNEGSKA (reference sequence). The CDR3 loop reads CSASGLAGHNEQFF. DNA for the CDR3: TGCAGTGCCTCGGGACTAGCGGGCCACAATGAGCAGTTCTTC.

This clonotype was recorded once. The V gene is TRBV9, the J gene TRBJ2-3; D gene uncertain. Per germline, CDR1 SGDLS and CDR2 YYNGEE. The CDR3 length is 14 residues. Trimming took 2 bases from V and 2 from J, leaving 9 bases between them. The DNA of the CDR3 is TGTGCCAGCAGCGTTTATCAGTCCACAGATACGCAGTATTTT. Amino acids: CASSVYQSTDTQYF.

A remark on this clonotype: A read error may explain this, as a much larger clone is one base away. The chain links TRBV5-4 to TRBJ2-1, with D uncertain. The CDR3 runs to 15 residues. Germline CDR1 and CDR2: SGHNT and YYREEE (reference sequence). The CDR3 coding sequence is TGTGCCAGCAGCCTGGGCTTAGGAGTCTACAATCAGCAGTTCTTC. This gives the protein CASSLGLGVYNQQFF.

About this clonotype itself: A much bigger clone sits one base away, suggesting this may be a read error. No conserved phenylalanine or tryptophan ends this CDR3, so it is likely a read error. The gene calls are TRBV20-1 and TRBJ2-5; 7 positions agree with TRBD1. The CDR3 totals 14 residues. Germline V gene data show CDR1 as DFQATT and CDR2 as SNEGSKA (reference sequence). Trimming cost V 3 bases and J 2 bases; bases outside gene matches: 6. The CDR3 reads CSASISRGQETQYS. CDR3 nucleotides: TGCAGTGCTAGTATCTCCAGGGGGCAAGAGACCCAGTACTCC.

The chain joins TRBV24-1 to TRBJ2-7; D not certain. From germline, CDR1 is KGHDR and CDR2 SFDVKD. The CDR3 covers 15 residues. V was cut by 7 bases and J by 3 bases, with 18 bases left in between. CDR3 sequence (DNA): TGTGCCACCAGCGAGACACCACCCACCTTCTACGAGCAGTACTTC. This encodes CATSETPPTFYEQYF.

The chain links TRBV2 to TRBJ2-3, with 7 bases identical to TRBD2. The trim removed 6 bases at V and 4 bases at J, leaving 7 bases unmatched. The V gene's germline CDR1 is SNHLY and CDR2 FYNNEI. The CDR3 loop spans 14 amino acids. CDR3 DNA: TGTGCCAGCAGCTCGCCCCGGGGGGCAGATACGCAGTATTTT. Translation gives CASSSPRGADTQYF.

The V and J genes are TRBV2 and TRBJ1-5; TRBD1 aligns across 11 bases. The J segment lost 0 bases and the V segment lost 6 bases, leaving 4 bases of the junction unmatched. The CDR3 runs 16 residues. CDR1 SNHLY and CDR2 FYNNEI come from the germline V gene. DNA of the CDR3: TGTGCCAGCAGAGGGACAGGGGGATATAGCAATCAGCCCCAGCATTTT. This gives the protein CASRGTGGYSNQPQHF.

This clonotype was counted only a few times. This chain joins TRBV19 and TRBJ1-1; 9 bases agree with TRBD1. The junction had 0 bases not matched to a gene; V was cut back by 4 bases and J by 0 bases. Germline V gives CDR1 LNHDA, CDR2 SQIVND (reference sequence). This CDR3 is 14 amino acids long. CDR3 sequence reads: CASSRTGVNTEAFF. As DNA, the CDR3 is TGTGCCAGTAGTAGGACAGGGGTGAACACTGAAGCTTTCTTT.

The chain carries TRBV20-1 and TRBJ2-4, with TRBD1 matching 8 bases. There are 13 residues in the CDR3. The V gene end was trimmed by 5 bases and the J gene end by 8 bases; junction bases not matched to a gene: 8. Germline V CDR1 and CDR2: DFQATT, SNEGSKA (reference sequence). The CDR3 sequence is CSAPVAGQDIQYF. The CDR3 nucleotides read TGCAGTGCTCCCGTGGCGGGACAGGACATTCAGTACTTC.

J is TRBJ2-3 and V is TRBV15, with TRBD1 identical over 7 bases. The CDR3 sequence is 17 residues long. CDR1 is LNHNV and CDR2 is YYDKDF in the germline V gene (reference sequence). The J segment lost 2 bases and the V segment lost 1 base, leaving 9 bases of the junction unmatched. The CDR3 DNA follows: TGTGCCACCAGCAGAGGCTACGGGACAGAACTCACAGATACGCAGTATTTT. It yields the protein CATSRGYGTELTDTQYF.

The rearrangement uses TRBV2 and TRBJ2-4, with 9 bases matching TRBD1. The trim removed 6 bases at V and 15 bases at J, leaving 21 bases unmatched. The germline CDR1 and CDR2 sequences are SNHLY and FYNNEI. This CDR3 has 16 amino acids. The CDR3 here is CASRHLLGQGPLSWYF. CDR3 DNA sequence: TGTGCCAGCAGACACCTATTGGGACAGGGACCCTTGTCATGGTACTTC.

CDR3 DNA: TGCGCCAGCAGCCCCTGGGGTGAAGACTACGAGCAGTACTTC. This encodes CASSPWGEDYEQYF. The J gene is TRBJ2-7, the V gene TRBV5-1; D gene unclear. V was cut by 4 bases and J by 3 bases, with 14 bases left in between. Germline V gene lookup returns CDR1 SGHRS and CDR2 YFSETQ. CDR3 length: 14 amino acids.